One and the same sample provided the 20 T cell receptor beta chains below, sequenced in a study of T cell clones after liver transplantation. This table comes from immunoSEQ multiplex PCR, and its TCRdb copy is limited to in-frame clones, with some not included. This sample yields some 7,900 clones, of which around 80% are seen a single time; approximately 40% belongs to the top ten. This sample comprised CD8+ T cells from blood, obtained before liver transplant. The receptors were gathered from a human donor who received a liver transplant.

The V and J genes are TRBV11-2 and TRBJ1-1; a possible D gene is TRBD1 (5 bases). There are 16 residues in the CDR3. V gave up 1 base and J gave up 3 bases, with 15 bases separating them. CDR1 SGHAT and CDR2 FQNNGV come from the germline V gene. CDR3 loop: CASSLVKRGGDTEAFF. The CDR3 nucleotides read TGTGCCAGCAGCTTAGTCAAACGGGGAGGGGACACTGAAGCTTTCTTT.

DNA for the CDR3: TGTGCCAGCAGCAATGAACTAGCGGGGGGCGTAGATACGCAGTATTTT. Translating gives CASSNELAGGVDTQYF. The chain joins TRBV11-2 to TRBJ2-3; 12 nucleotides match TRBD2. This CDR3 region has 16 residues. Losses at the gene ends were 5 bases for V and 5 bases for J; bases not matched to a gene: 8. Germline values: CDR1 SGHAT, CDR2 FQNNGV.

CDR3 sequence: CSVLRQGELSYEQYF. In DNA form, the CDR3 reads TGCAGCGTCTTAAGACAGGGAGAATTGTCCTACGAGCAGTACTTC. The genes are TRBV29-1 and TRBJ2-7, with TRBD1 matching 7 bases. Germline V CDR1 and CDR2: SQVTM, ANQGSEA. CDR3 length: 15 amino acids. With V trimmed by 6 bases and J by 1 base, 12 bases remained unmatched.

J is TRBJ1-1 and V is TRBV28; 9 bases align to TRBD1. The trim removed 5 bases at V and 3 bases at J, leaving 7 bases unmatched. Germline CDR1 is MDHEN and CDR2 is SYDVKM. CDR3 size: 15 residues. The CDR3 reads CASSGVGDRDTEAFF. The CDR3 DNA reads as TGTGCCAGCAGTGGAGTAGGGGACAGGGACACTGAAGCTTTCTTT.

The J gene is TRBJ2-5, the V gene TRBV30; perhaps TRBD2 as D (5 bases). The CDR3 runs 14 residues. The germline CDR1 and CDR2 sequences are GTSNPN and SVGIG (reference sequence). V was pared by 3 bases and J by 4 bases, with 15 bases between. CDR3 in DNA: TGTGCCTGGAGAGGGAGATGGGCAATAGAGACCCAGTACTTC. Residues: CAWRGRWAIETQYF.

The V and J genes are TRBV9 and TRBJ2-1, with no clear D. The germline V gene has CDR1 SGDLS and CDR2 YYNGEE. The germline V and J ends were trimmed by 0 bases and 7 bases, with 5 bases remaining between them. This CDR3 contains 12 residues. The DNA of the CDR3 is TGTGCCAGCAGCGTAGCCGGGAATGAGCAGTTCTTC. Translating gives CASSVAGNEQFF.

J is TRBJ2-1 and V is TRBV6-4, with 11 nucleotides matching TRBD2. This CDR3 has 14 residues. Losses at the gene ends were 2 bases for V and 6 bases for J; bases not matched to a gene: 0. Germline lookup yields CDR1 MRHNA and CDR2 SNTAGT. The CDR3 spells CASSDGTSGNEQFF. CDR3 DNA: TGTGCCAGCAGTGACGGGACTAGCGGCAATGAGCAGTTCTTC.

V gene TRBV28 combines with J gene TRBJ1-5; D may be TRBD1 (5 bases). CDR1 is MDHEN and CDR2 is SYDVKM in the germline V gene. The CDR3 length is 15 residues. Trimming pared 3 bases from V and 1 base from J, leaving 10 bases between. The CDR3 DNA is TGTGCCAGCAGTTTCGTCCGGGGGAGCAATCAGCCCCAGCATTTT. Translation gives CASSFVRGSNQPQHF.

The V and J genes are TRBV18 and TRBJ2-1; D is unclear. CDR1 is KGHSH, CDR2 LQKENI, per germline. The V gene lost 6 bases and the J gene lost 5 bases, with 5 bases spanning the gap. This CDR3 spans 11 amino acids. The CDR3 region has the DNA TGTGCCAGCTCGCCGGACAATGAGCAGTTCTTC. Protein product: CASSPDNEQFF.

The sample holds one count of this clone. The chain carries TRBV6-5 and TRBJ1-2, with D possibly TRBD1 on 6 matching bases. Germline CDR1 is MNHEY and CDR2 is SVGAGI. Trimming shortened V by 2 bases and J by 5 bases, and 12 bases separated the two germline ends. This CDR3 is 14 amino acids long. The CDR3 protein is CASSYTDSGYGYTF. The CDR3, as DNA: TGTGCCAGCAGTTACACGGACAGTGGATATGGCTACACCTTC.

CDR3 region: CASSVSITDTQYF. CDR3 nucleotide sequence: TGTGCCAGCAGCGTAAGCATAACAGATACGCAGTATTTT. This sequence joins TRBV9 and TRBJ2-3; D is unresolved. The V gene's germline CDR1 is SGDLS and CDR2 YYNGEE. CDR3 length equals 13 residues. Trimming removed 1 base at V and 3 bases at J, with 6 bases between.

The chain couples TRBV2 to TRBJ2-2; TRBD1 matches at 9 bases. The germline V gene encodes CDR1 SNHLY and CDR2 FYNNEI. The CDR3 is 16 residues long. The V segment lost 6 bases and the J segment 3 bases; nucleotides outside the gene matches: 8. For the CDR3, the DNA is TGTGCCAGCAGGGACTGGACAGGGGAGGACACCGGGGAGCTGTTTTTT. Amino acids: CASRDWTGEDTGELFF.

This chain uses TRBV19 with TRBJ2-2, with D possibly TRBD1 on 5 matching bases. CDR3 size: 15 residues. CDR1 LNHDA and CDR2 SQIVND come from the germline V gene (reference sequence). V was pared by 3 bases and J by 8 bases, with 16 bases between. The CDR3 is CASSILPGKSGELFF. The CDR3 DNA reads as TGTGCCAGTAGTATTCTGCCAGGGAAATCTGGGGAGCTGTTTTTT. The variable domain in full, completed from reference TRBV19 and TRBJ2-2, reads DGGITQSPKYLFRKEGQNVTLSCEQNLNHDAMYWYRQDPGQGLRLIYYSQIVNDFQKGDIAEGYSVSREKKESFPLTVTSAQKNPTAFYLCASSILPGKSGELFFGEGSRLTVL.

The rearrangement uses TRBV27 and TRBJ2-1; the match to TRBD1 covers 7 bases. Germline loops: CDR1 MNHEY, CDR2 SMNVEV (reference sequence). With 0 bases clipped from V and 7 bases from J, the junction kept 3 bases outside the gene matches. This CDR3 region has 14 residues. This CDR3 reads CASSLSHRGNEQFF. CDR3 coding DNA: TGTGCCAGCAGTTTATCTCACAGGGGAAATGAGCAGTTCTTC.

CDR3 nucleotide sequence: TGCGCCAGCAGTGGGTCGGGGAGGTCCTACGAGCAGTACTTC. Protein product: CASSGSGRSYEQYF. The chain is built from TRBV10-1 and TRBJ2-7, with a tentative D call TRBD2 (6 bases). CDR3 length equals 14 residues. V was clipped by 4 bases and J by 1 base, with 11 bases between them. Germline V gives CDR1 WNHNN, CDR2 SYGVQD (reference sequence).

The rearrangement joins TRBV6-1 to TRBJ2-2, with TRBD1 matching 10 bases. Per the germline V gene, CDR1 is MNHNS and CDR2 is SASEGT. The CDR3 length is 18 residues. V shed 2 bases and J 9 bases; nucleotides not matched to a gene: 15. As DNA, the CDR3 is TGTGCCAGCAGTGAACCTATCGTGACAGGGGGCTTTGGTTGGGAGCTGTTTTTT. The encoded protein is CASSEPIVTGGFGWELFF.

In this sample, this clone turned up a few times. V gene TRBV28 combines with J gene TRBJ2-1; D remains ambiguous. The CDR3 totals 15 residues. V was trimmed by 3 bases and J by 0 bases, leaving 9 bases between them. Germline V gene lookup returns CDR1 MDHEN and CDR2 SYDVKM. CDR3 sequence reads: CASSFLSSSYNEQFF. The DNA for the CDR3 is TGTGCCAGCAGTTTTCTAAGTAGCTCCTACAATGAGCAGTTCTTC.

J is TRBJ2-7 and V is TRBV9, with unresolved D. Germline CDR1 is SGDLS and CDR2 is YYNGEE. V gave up 0 bases and J gave up 3 bases, with 7 bases separating them. The CDR3 consists of 13 residues. CDR3 sequence reads: CASSVDPSYEQYF. The CDR3 DNA reads TGTGCCAGCAGCGTAGACCCGAGCTACGAGCAGTACTTC.

This clone turned up a few times. The chain combines TRBV4-1 with TRBJ1-1; D might be TRBD1 (6 bases). CDR1 is MGHRA, CDR2 YSYEKL, per germline. The CDR3 runs 16 residues. Trimming stripped 2 bases from V and 3 bases from J, with 16 bases between. The CDR3 sequence is CASSQTAGTPDTEAFF. DNA of the CDR3: TGCGCCAGCAGCCAAACTGCCGGGACACCCGACACTGAAGCTTTCTTT.

The genes are TRBV30 and TRBJ1-2, with no clear D. This CDR3 comprises 13 residues. Looked up from germline, CDR1 is GTSNPN and CDR2 is SVGIG (reference sequence). V was cut by 0 bases and J by 8 bases, with 13 bases left in between. CDR3 residues: CAWSVDQRGGYTF. The CDR3 bases are TGTGCCTGGAGTGTAGACCAGCGAGGAGGCTACACCTTC.